The source of this T cell receptor (beta chain) is a study of T cell responses to AZD1222 COVID-19 vaccine. Germline loops: CDR1 SGHDN, CDR2 FVKESK. The V and J ends lost 4 bases and 7 bases respectively, with 22 bases between them. This CDR3 is built from 16 residues. Only in-frame clones appear in the TCRdb table, and some are missing; sequencing was by immunoSEQ multiplex PCR. The table has 150,000 to 200,000 clones, 90% seen once. The genes are TRBV14 and TRBJ1-2; D might be TRBD1 (5 bases). The sample was peripheral blood, taken on day 0 of AZD1222 vaccination. The sequence came from an adult in good health. CDR3 region: CASSRIPEGKMAGYTF. The CDR3 DNA follows: TGTGCCAGCAGCCGGATTCCCGAGGGGAAGATGGCTGGCTACACCTTC.